The 17 T cell receptor beta chains below were found in one sample sequenced in a study of CD8+ T cells in alopecia areata (dated by TCRdb to 2016 to 2019). Libraries were made using the immunoSEQ multiplex PCR assay. For TCR sequencing, RNA was extracted from every sample and reverse transcribed into cDNA to serve as template. Sourced from immuneACCESS, this table was stored by TCRdb with only in-frame sequences that have V and J called. A share of the clones is absent; for the studies checked, an unresolved V gene accounts for under half, and the remainder has no known explanation. Here the sample has roughly 32,000 clones; 62% occur a single time. The ten largest clones add up to over 15% of the sample. What was sequenced was NKG2D-high CD8+ T cells sorted from blood. In light of the paper, this sample's cell subset or site label describes: sorted CD8+ NKG2D-high blood T cells. These receptors were collected from a human donor with alopecia areata.

This chain uses TRBV7-2 with TRBJ2-7; D may match TRBD1 or TRBD2 (5 bases each). V lost 1 base and J lost 4, with 11 bases in between. The CDR3 is made up of 14 amino acids. Per germline, CDR1 SGHTA and CDR2 FQGNSA. Here the CDR3 reads CASSLGGPQYEQYF. CDR3 coding DNA: TGTGCCAGCAGCTTAGGGGGACCACAATACGAGCAGTACTTC. Full variable domain (outside the CDR3, taken from reference TRBV7-2 and TRBJ2-7): GAGVSQSPSNKVTEKGKDVELRCDPISGHTALYWYRQSLGQGLEFLIYFQGNSAPDKSGLPSDRFSAERTGGSVSTLTIQRTQQEDSAVYLCASSLGGPQYEQYFGPGTRLTVT.

The V gene is TRBV6-6, the J gene TRBJ1-4, with D maybe TRBD1 (6 bases). The V end was cut by 6 bases, the J end by 8 bases, with 10 bases between. This CDR3 is 12 amino acids long. Germline CDR1 and CDR2: MNHNY and SVGAGI (reference sequence). The CDR3 loop reads CASRQGREKLFF. CDR3 bases: TGTGCCAGCAGACAGGGTCGGGAAAAACTGTTTTTT.

This chain connects TRBV28 to TRBJ1-1; 9 positions match TRBD1. The CDR3 is made up of 17 amino acids. Unmatched junction bases numbered 8, after V lost 1 base and J lost 2 bases. Germline V lookup: CDR1 MDHEN, CDR2 SYDVKM. The CDR3 here is CASSLSPWGQGNTEAFF. DNA of the CDR3: TGTGCCAGCAGTTTATCTCCTTGGGGACAGGGAAACACTGAAGCTTTCTTT.

The chain has TRBV5-6 and TRBJ2-3; D perhaps matches TRBD2 (7 bases). The germline CDR1 and CDR2 sequences are SGHDT and YYEEEE. The V gene lost 5 bases and the J gene lost 4 bases, with 17 bases spanning the gap. The CDR3 has 15 amino acids. The CDR3 sequence: CASSVRGGPPDTQYF. CDR3 coding DNA: TGTGCCAGCAGTGTGAGGGGGGGCCCCCCAGATACGCAGTATTTT.

This chain links TRBV5-4 with TRBJ2-7; the D gene is possibly TRBD1 (6 bases). This CDR3 is built from 15 residues. Germline CDR1 reads SGHNT; CDR2 reads YYREEE (reference sequence). Deletions cut 4 bases from V and 3 bases from J, with 17 bases between. The CDR3 DNA sequence: TGTGCCAGCAGCATGGACTTAGGGACACTCTACGAGCAGTACTTC. Its translation is CASSMDLGTLYEQYF. Based on the CDR3 plus reference TRBV5-4 and TRBJ2-7, the full variable domain is ETGVTQSPTHLIKTRGQQVTLRCSSQSGHNTVSWYQQALGQGPQFIFQYYREEENGRGNFPPRFSGLQFPNYSSELNVNALELDDSALYLCASSMDLGTLYEQYFGPGTRLTVT.

This clone has only one observation. V is TRBV5-1 and J is TRBJ2-2; the match to TRBD1 covers 9 bases. This CDR3 contains 17 residues. The germline gives CDR1 SGHRS, CDR2 YFSETQ. Unmatched junction bases numbered 13, after V lost 4 bases and J lost 6 bases. CDR3: CASSLYRDREVPGELFF. DNA for the CDR3: TGCGCCAGCAGCCTTTACCGGGACAGGGAAGTCCCCGGGGAGCTGTTTTTT. The whole variable domain, remainder taken from reference TRBV5-1 and TRBJ2-2, is KAGVTQTPRYLIKTRGQQVTLSCSPISGHRSVSWYQQTPGQGLQFLFEYFSETQRNKGNFPGRFSGRQFSNSRSEMNVSTLELGDSALYLCASSLYRDREVPGELFFGEGSRLTVL.

This sequence joins TRBV12-5 and TRBJ2-1, with TRBD2 matching 8 bases. Germline CDR1 LGHNT, CDR2 FRNRAP. There are 14 residues in the CDR3. The V segment lost 5 bases and the J segment 8 bases; nucleotides outside the gene matches: 8. This CDR3 is CASGPGLAGDEQFF. CDR3 nucleotides: TGTGCTAGTGGTCCCGGACTAGCTGGCGATGAGCAGTTCTTC.

The CDR3 protein is CASSQVGAAYEQYF. CDR3 bases: TGCGCCAGCAGCCAAGTGGGGGCGGCATACGAGCAGTACTTC. This chain uses TRBV4-1 with TRBJ2-7; TRBD1 might be the D (6 bases). V was trimmed by 1 base and J by 4 bases, leaving 11 bases between them. Germline V gives CDR1 MGHRA, CDR2 YSYEKL. The CDR3 extends over 14 amino acids.

The CDR3 DNA follows: TGCGCCAGCAGCCAGCCTGGGACAGGGTTATCCTACGAGCAGTACTTC. Amino acid sequence: CASSQPGTGLSYEQYF. This chain links TRBV4-1 with TRBJ2-7; 9 bases line up with TRBD1. Per germline, CDR1 MGHRA and CDR2 YSYEKL. Unmatched junction bases numbered 7, after V lost 3 bases and J lost 1 base. This CDR3 contains 16 residues.

Only a few counts were recorded for this clone. This chain connects TRBV7-9 to TRBJ2-6; 10 nucleotides match TRBD1. The CDR3 consists of 18 residues. Germline V gene data show CDR1 as SEHNR and CDR2 as FQNEAQ (reference sequence). Germline trimming cut 4 bases from V and 4 bases from J; bases unmatched to any gene: 10. CDR3 sequence reads: CASSSLGQGFLGANVLTF. DNA of the CDR3: TGTGCCAGCAGCTCTCTGGGACAGGGGTTTTTGGGGGCCAACGTCCTGACTTTC. Based on the CDR3 plus reference TRBV7-9 and TRBJ2-6, the full variable domain is DTGVSQNPRHKITKRGQNVTFRCDPISEHNRLYWYRQTLGQGPEFLTYFQNEAQLEKSRLLSDRFSAERPKGSFSTLEIQRTEQGDSAMYLCASSSLGQGFLGANVLTFGAGSRLTVL.

The rearrangement uses TRBV13 and TRBJ2-7, with D perhaps matching TRBD2 (5 bases). This CDR3 region has 13 residues. Looked up from germline, CDR1 is PRHDT and CDR2 is FYEKMQ (reference sequence). Trimming removed 5 bases at V and 7 bases at J, with 15 bases between. CDR3 nucleotides: TGTGCCAGCAGCACCCTAGTTTCGGGAGAGCAGTACTTC. Translating gives CASSTLVSGEQYF.

This chain connects TRBV27 to TRBJ1-1; 8 positions agree with TRBD1. Germline values: CDR1 MNHEY, CDR2 SMNVEV (reference sequence). CDR3 length: 14 amino acids. The V segment lost 10 bases and the J segment 0 bases; nucleotides outside the gene matches: 7. CDR3 residues: CATSRQGLNTEAFF. CDR3 DNA sequence: TGTGCCACTAGTCGACAGGGGCTGAACACTGAAGCTTTCTTT.

The gene calls are TRBV5-4 and TRBJ2-7; 7 bases are shared with TRBD2. The trim removed 1 base at V and 6 bases at J, leaving 7 bases unmatched. Germline CDR1 reads SGHNT; CDR2 reads YYREEE (reference sequence). The CDR3 runs 14 residues. The CDR3 sequence is CASSLSSGVAEQYF. CDR3 DNA sequence: TGTGCCAGCAGCTTGTCCAGCGGGGTCGCCGAGCAGTACTTC.

The J gene is TRBJ1-6, the V gene TRBV12-5; D gene ambiguous. Germline loops: CDR1 LGHNT, CDR2 FRNRAP. V shed 1 base and J shed 5 bases, with 3 bases lying between them. This CDR3 contains 13 residues. The CDR3, as DNA: TGTGCTAGTGGTTTGGGAGATAATTCACCCCTCCACTTT. Its protein is CASGLGDNSPLHF.

This clone appeared a few times. The chain couples TRBV27 to TRBJ1-2; 10 bases align to TRBD1. V was pared by 3 bases and J by 7 bases, with 2 bases of the junction left unmatched. The CDR3 runs to 13 residues. Germline-derived CDR1 and CDR2 are MNHEY and SMNVEV (reference sequence). CDR3 nucleotides: TGTGCCAGCAGTTTCGGACAGGGGGGTGGCTACACCTTC. Translating it yields CASSFGQGGGYTF.

The rearrangement joins TRBV25-1 to TRBJ2-7; TRBD1 agrees at 7 bases. Trimming removed 6 bases from V and 3 bases from J; junction bases left unmatched: 5. The CDR3 has 13 amino acids. CDR1 is MGHDK and CDR2 is SYGVNS in the germline V gene. The CDR3 loop reads CASRGDRDYEQYF. CDR3 DNA: TGTGCCAGCAGGGGAGACAGGGACTACGAGCAGTACTTC.

The chain links TRBV5-4 to TRBJ2-1; TRBD1 matches 9 bases. J was trimmed by 8 bases and V by 4 bases; bases with no gene match: 4. The germline CDR1 and CDR2 sequences are SGHNT and YYREEE (reference sequence). This CDR3 comprises 13 residues. CDR3 in DNA: TGTGCCAGCAGCCAACAGGGGGCATATGAGCAGTTCTTC. It translates to CASSQQGAYEQFF.